These T cell receptor beta chains were read from a single sample in a study of cytomegalovirus exposure and HLA in healthy donors. Sequenced by immunoSEQ multiplex PCR; TCRdb stores in-frame clones only, minus some. The sample consists of more than 65,000 clones, approximately 80% of them appearing once. Sequencing was carried out using PBMCs. The receptors originated from a man aged 40-50 years in good health and CMV-seronegative. CDR3s include the opening cysteine and the closing phenylalanine or tryptophan. The D gene is left open where the match is weak. Clone size, where shown, is once, few, many, or a class for clones that have expanded.

>TRBV6-1|.|.|TRBJ1-1
TGTGCCAGCAGTGATTTGGCAGGACTTTCGACCACTGAAGCTTTCTTT
CASSDLAGLSTTEAFF
>TRBV7-9|.|TRBD2|TRBJ2-2
TGTGCCAGCAGCCCAGCGGGGGTCAACACCGGGGAGCTGTTTTTT
CASSPAGVNTGELFF
>TRBV7-2|.|TRBD1|TRBJ1-6
TGTGCCAGCAGCCAACAACTTACCGGGACAGGGCCTCTCACCCTCCACTTT
CASSQQLTGTGPLTLHF
>TRBV29-1|.|.|TRBJ1-4
TGCAGCGCCCAAGGGGGTAGTGAAAAACTGTTTTTT
CSAQGGSEKLFF
>TRBV27|.|.|TRBJ1-1
TGTGCCAGCAGCTACGACAGATTGAACACTGAAGCTTTCTTT
CASSYDRLNTEAFF
>TRBV5-6|.|.|TRBJ2-5
TGTGCCAGCAGCTTGGGGGCCGGGCCGAAGACGGGGGAGCAGTACTTC
CASSLGAGPKTGEQYF
>TRBV2|.|.|TRBJ1-2
TGTGCCAGCAGTGAAAAGGGGAACTATGGCTACACCTTC
CASSEKGNYGYTF
>TRBV5-4|.|.|TRBJ2-7
TGTGCCAGCAGCTCAGGGGTTTACGAGCAGTACTTC
CASSSGVYEQYF
>TRBV7-6|.|TRBD1|TRBJ1-4
TGTGCCAGCAGCCAACGGGACAGGGGTTCAACTAATGAAAAACTGTTTTTT
CASSQRDRGSTNEKLFF
>TRBV5-1|.|.|TRBJ1-1
TGCGCCAGCAGCTCCCGCGTGGCGGAAGCTGAAGCTTTCTTT
CASSSRVAEAEAFF
>TRBV27|few|.|TRBJ1-3
TGTGCCAGCAGTAAGGAAGGCAGGGGAAACACCATATATTTT
CASSKEGRGNTIYF
>TRBV12-2|.|.|TRBJ2-7
TGTGCAAGTCGCTTAGTTAGAGTAGGGGACACCGAGCAGTACTTC
CASRLVRVGDTEQYF
>TRBV7-9|few|TRBD2|TRBJ2-1
TGTGCCAGCAGCTTAGAGCTAGCGGGGGGTGAGCAGTTCTTC
CASSLELAGGEQFF
>TRBV6-1|.|TRBD1|TRBJ2-1
TGTGCCAGCACTACAGGGGGCTTTTACAATGAGCAGTTCTTC
CASTTGGFYNEQFF
>TRBV11-3|.|TRBD1|TRBJ2-7
TGTGCCAGCAGCTTACTCTCCGCACAGGGGGCGGGAGAGCAGTACTTC
CASSLLSAQGAGEQYF
>TRBV5-1|.|.|TRBJ2-1
TGCGCCAGCAGCTCCTACACCGGGACAATGTACAATGAGCAGTTCTTC
CASSSYTGTMYNEQFF
>TRBV5-6|once|.|TRBJ2-2
TGTGCCAGCAGCTGGCAGGGTAACTTCAGGGAGCTGTTTTTT
CASSWQGNFRELFF
>TRBV7-2|.|.|TRBJ1-6
TGTGCCAGCAGCTTTTTAGAGTTGAATAATTCACCCCTCCACTTT
CASSFLELNNSPLHF
>TRBV30|.|TRBD1|TRBJ2-7
TGTGCCTGGAGTGTCCAGGGGGCCTACGAGCAGTACTTC
CAWSVQGAYEQYF
>TRBV9|once|.|TRBJ2-7
TGTGCCAGCAGTTCCGGACAGTCCTCTGGAGGGCAGTACTTC
CASSSGQSSGGQYF
>TRBV7-2|.|TRBD1|TRBJ1-3
TGTGCCAGCAGCTTAACACAGGGGATAACTGGAAACACCATATATTTT
CASSLTQGITGNTIYF
>TRBV28|.|.|TRBJ1-2
TGTGCCAGCAGTTTAAGGCAGGGAAGAAGTGGCTACACCTTC
CASSLRQGRSGYTF
>TRBV7-7|.|.|TRBJ2-3
TGTGCCAGCAGCGGAGGGGCCGGGGCAGATACGCAGTATTTT
CASSGGAGADTQYF
>TRBV7-9|once|TRBD1|TRBJ1-2
TGTGCCAGCAGCTTAGAAACAGGGGGCTCCAACTATGGCTACACCTTC
CASSLETGGSNYGYTF
>TRBV5-1|.|.|TRBJ2-3
TGCGCCAGCAGCTTCGGTCCGGGGGACACAGATACGCAGTATTTT
CASSFGPGDTDTQYF
>TRBV4-1|.|.|TRBJ1-3
TGCGCCAGCAGCCAGACTGGACAAAGCGGAAACACCATATATTTT
CASSQTGQSGNTIYF
>TRBV7-9|.|TRBD1|TRBJ2-5
TGTGCCAGCAGCTCCGGACAGGGGGCACTCGAGACCCAGTACTTC
CASSSGQGALETQYF
>TRBV10-3|.|TRBD2|TRBJ2-6
TGTGCCATCAGTGGGACTAGCGCTGGGGCCAACGTCCTGACTTTC
CAISGTSAGANVLTF
>TRBV4-3|.|TRBD2|TRBJ2-1
TGCGCCAGCAGCCAATTGTCTCTAGCGGGGTTCTTGTACAATGAGCAGTTCTTC
CASSQLSLAGFLYNEQFF
>TRBV27|.|.|TRBJ2-2
TGTGCCAGCTCCTTCCTATCCGGGGAGCTGTTTTTT
CASSFLSGELFF
>TRBV7-2|.|.|TRBJ1-2
TGTGCCAGCAGCTTCATAGGGGCTGGGTACACCTTC
CASSFIGAGYTF
>TRBV5-1|.|TRBD1|TRBJ2-2
TGCGCCAGCAGCTTACAGGGGACCGGGGAGCTGTTTTTT
CASSLQGTGELFF